These 30 T cell receptor beta chains originate from one sample sequenced in a study of T cells in Graves' hyperthyroidism and ophthalmopathy. TCR beta CDR3 regions were amplified from RNA. TCR CDR3 underwent first-round RT-PCR with the HTBI primer set. Each CDR3 protein is one row after TCRdb ran MiXCR on the multiplex PCR reads. The top ten clones hold about 30% of a sample with hundreds of thousands of distinct CDR3 sequences, about 15% of them seen once. Sequencing used blood. The receptors derive from a young woman with Graves' hyperthyroidism that later progressed to Graves' ophthalmopathy.

This clonotype has more than one count but fewer than ten. The genes are TRBV2 and TRBJ2-1; a weak D match, TRBD2 (7 bases). The CDR3 runs to 16 residues. Trimming took off 10 bases at V and 5 bases at J, with 24 bases between the two ends. The V gene's germline CDR1 is SNHLY and CDR2 FYNNEI. The CDR3: CATIFRSSRGHNEQFF. CDR3 bases: TGTGCCACCATTTTCAGGTCCTCGCGGGGGCACAATGAGCAGTTCTTC. Using reference TRBV2 and TRBJ2-1 for the parts outside the CDR3, the full variable domain is EPEVTQTPSHQVTQMGQEVILRCVPISNHLYFYWYRQILGQKVEFLVSFYNNEISEKSEIFDDQFSVERPDGSNFTLKIRSTKLEDSAMYFCATIFRSSRGHNEQFFGPGTRLTVL.

This clonotype was detected many times. This sequence joins TRBV20-1 and TRBJ2-5; D uncertain. In germline, CDR1 is DFQATT, CDR2 SNEGSKA (reference sequence). The V and J ends lost 3 bases and 4 bases respectively, with 12 bases between them. CDR3 length: 13 residues. CDR3 residues: CSARTATLETQYF. CDR3 DNA sequence: TGCAGTGCTAGGACGGCTACCCTAGAGACCCAGTACTTC.

The chain couples TRBV4-1 to TRBJ2-1; 8 nucleotides match TRBD2. Germline lookup yields CDR1 MGHRA and CDR2 YSYEKL. Trimming took 4 bases from V and 10 from J; bases not matched to a gene: 15. This CDR3 comprises 16 residues. CDR3 DNA: TGCGCCAGCAGCCGGGAGAGGCCAGCGGGAGCACAGGAGCAGTTCTTC. Translation: CASSRERPAGAQEQFF.

This clonotype has a count of ten or more. V and J are TRBV2 and TRBJ2-5; TRBD2 agrees at 7 bases. Germline CDR1 is SNHLY and CDR2 is FYNNEI. The CDR3 spans 15 residues. Germline trimming cut 0 bases from V and 10 bases from J; bases unmatched to any gene: 11. The CDR3 DNA reads as TGTGCCAGCAGTGAAGCGCTTCTGGCTAGCGGTAGCCAGTACTTC. Translating it yields CASSEALLASGSQYF.

This chain joins TRBV4-2 and TRBJ2-5; D ambiguous. Germline loops: CDR1 LGHNA, CDR2 YNFKEQ. CDR3 length: 15 amino acids. V was pared by 3 bases and J by 5 bases, with 16 bases between. CDR3 coding DNA: TGTGCCAGCAGCCAGGATACCAGTCCCTATGAGACCCAGTACTTC. It specifies CASSQDTSPYETQYF.

There are many counts of this clonotype. This chain connects TRBV27 to TRBJ1-1, with unresolved D. CDR1 MNHEY and CDR2 SMNVEV come from the germline V gene (reference sequence). This CDR3 has 13 amino acids. Trimming cost V 0 bases and J 4 bases, with 6 bases left between them. This CDR3 is CASSLSEATEAFF. CDR3 DNA sequence: TGTGCCAGCAGTTTATCCGAGGCCACTGAAGCTTTCTTT.

This clonotype was detected ten times or more. V gene TRBV20-1 combines with J gene TRBJ1-1; 9 positions match TRBD1. Germline V gene sequence: CDR1 DFQATT, CDR2 SNEGSKA (reference sequence). Trimming cost V 6 bases and J 6 bases; bases outside gene matches: 8. This CDR3 spans 13 amino acids. The CDR3 DNA is TGCAGTGCAAGGAACAGGGGGCTGGCTGAAGCTTTCTTT. This gives the protein CSARNRGLAEAFF.

This clonotype was seen a few times. DNA of the CDR3: TGCAGTGCTAGTCTAGCGGGAGACTACGAGCAGTACTTC. This encodes CSASLAGDYEQYF. The chain recombines TRBV20-1 with TRBJ2-7, with TRBD2 matching over 10 bases. CDR3 size: 13 residues. The germline V gene has CDR1 DFQATT and CDR2 SNEGSKA (reference sequence). V shed 3 bases, J shed 3 bases, and the junction held 2 bases outside the gene matches.

V and J are TRBV5-4 and TRBJ2-7; D gene ambiguous. Trimming removed 4 bases at V and 7 bases at J, with 12 bases between. The CDR3 spans 12 residues. Germline lookup yields CDR1 SGHNT and CDR2 YYREEE (reference sequence). CDR3 residues: CASSPNSVEQYF. The CDR3 DNA reads as TGTGCCAGCAGCCCTAACAGCGTTGAGCAGTACTTC.

In this sample, this clonotype turned up many times. The V call is TRBV4-3, the J call TRBJ2-3, with unresolved D. The CDR3 extends over 14 amino acids. The germline V and J ends were trimmed by 2 bases and 3 bases, with 9 bases remaining between them. CDR1 LGHNA and CDR2 YSLEER come from the germline V gene. CDR3 in DNA: TGCGCCAGCAGCCAATCGATGAGTACAGATACGCAGTATTTT. This codes for CASSQSMSTDTQYF.

This clonotype occurred many times. The chain has TRBV20-1 and TRBJ1-1; 8 positions match TRBD1. V trimming: 6 bases; J trimming: 6 bases; junction bases outside the gene matches: 12. Looked up from germline, CDR1 is DFQATT and CDR2 is SNEGSKA (reference sequence). The CDR3 is 14 amino acids. The CDR3 nucleotides read TGCAGTGCCTTTATCAGGGGGCGGGGAGCTGAAGCTTTCTTT. Protein product: CSAFIRGRGAEAFF.

V usage is TRBV7-9 and J usage is TRBJ2-7; no reliable D call. CDR3 length: 12 amino acids. CDR1 SEHNR and CDR2 FQNEAQ come from the germline V gene (reference sequence). V was clipped by 2 bases and J by 5 bases, with 7 bases between them. CDR3 sequence reads: CASSLLFDEQYF. DNA for the CDR3: TGTGCCAGCAGCTTATTATTCGACGAGCAGTACTTC.

The V and J genes are TRBV18 and TRBJ2-5, with D possibly matching TRBD2 (5 bases). Trimming took 3 bases from V and 5 from J, leaving 16 bases between them. Germline V gene data show CDR1 as KGHSH and CDR2 as LQKENI. The CDR3 is 15 amino acids. Here the CDR3 DNA reads TGTGCCAGCTCACCTCGGGGATTACTGGGGGAGACCCAGTACTTC. This gives the protein CASSPRGLLGETQYF.

Regarding this clonotype: With a much larger clone just one base away, this may be a read error. The rearrangement links TRBV24-1 to TRBJ2-5, with 8 bases aligning to TRBD2. Per the germline V gene, CDR1 is KGHDR and CDR2 is SFDVKD. CDR3 length equals 12 residues. CDR3 loop: CSTRGGEETQYF. As DNA, the CDR3 is TGTTCCACCCGGGGGGGGGAAGAGACCCAGTACTTC.

Worth noting for this clonotype: The missing conserved phenylalanine or tryptophan at the end of this CDR3 makes a read error likely. The rearrangement uses TRBV24-1 and TRBJ2-3, with D hard to call. V dropped 3 bases and J dropped 2 bases, with 8 bases sitting between them. This CDR3 spans 14 amino acids. Germline CDR1 KGHDR, CDR2 SFDVKD. CDR3: CATSDGPTTDTQYL. The DNA of the CDR3 is TGTGCCACCAGTGATGGTCCTACCACAGATACGCAGTATCTT.

The rearrangement joins TRBV7-9 to TRBJ2-6; D is possibly TRBD1 (6 bases). V shed 5 bases and J shed 0 bases, with 11 bases lying between them. Per germline, CDR1 SEHNR and CDR2 FQNEAQ (reference sequence). CDR3 length equals 16 residues. CDR3 DNA sequence: TGTGCCAGCAGCGCCCTGACAGGCTCTGGGGCCAACGTCCTGACTTTC. Protein product: CASSALTGSGANVLTF.

There are a few counts of this clonotype. The rearrangement uses TRBV5-5 and TRBJ2-1; 7 nucleotides align to TRBD2. This CDR3 has 14 amino acids. Trimming cost V 1 base and J 8 bases; bases outside gene matches: 6. CDR1 and CDR2 (germline): SGHKS, YYEKEE (reference sequence). The CDR3 sequence: CASSLLAVGYEQFF. DNA for the CDR3: TGTGCCAGCAGCTTGCTAGCGGTGGGCTATGAGCAGTTCTTC.

The sample holds many counts of this clonotype. The V and J genes are TRBV7-8 and TRBJ2-3, with TRBD2 identical over 9 bases. V shed 2 bases and J 4 bases; nucleotides not matched to a gene: 7. From germline, CDR1 is SGHVS and CDR2 FQNEAQ. This CDR3 has 16 amino acids. CDR3 coding DNA: TGTGCCAGCAGCTTAATCGCTAGCGGGGTACCAGATACGCAGTATTTT. It yields the protein CASSLIASGVPDTQYF. The full variable domain, in which reference TRBV7-8 and TRBJ2-3 provide the parts outside the CDR3, is GAGVSQSPRYKVAKRGQDVALRCDPISGHVSLFWYQQALGQGPEFLTYFQNEAQLDKSGLPSDRFFAERPEGSVSTLKIQRTQQEDSAVYLCASSLIASGVPDTQYFGPGTRLTVL.

This clonotype was seen many times. The chain is built from TRBV7-8 and TRBJ2-3; the D gene is possibly TRBD1 (5 bases). CDR1 and CDR2 (germline): SGHVS, FQNEAQ. Trimming removed 6 bases from V and 14 bases from J, with 27 bases in between. The CDR3 consists of 15 residues. CDR3 residues: CASSRWTWGHIDRYF. As DNA, the CDR3 is TGTGCCAGCAGTCGTTGGACCTGGGGCCACATCGACAGGTATTTT.

The table lists this clonotype with many counts. V and J are TRBV28 and TRBJ1-4; 11 bases match TRBD1. V trimming: 5 bases; J trimming: 8 bases; junction bases outside the gene matches: 4. Per the germline V gene, CDR1 is MDHEN and CDR2 is SYDVKM. The CDR3 runs 14 residues. CDR3 sequence (DNA): TGTGCCAGCAGTACCCGGACAGGGGGCGAAAAACTGTTTTTT. It specifies CASSTRTGGEKLFF. Based on the CDR3 plus reference TRBV28 and TRBJ1-4, the full variable domain is DVKVTQSSRYLVKRTGEKVFLECVQDMDHENMFWYRQDPGLGLRLIYFSYDVKMKEKGDIPEGYSVSREKKERFSLILESASTNQTSMYLCASSTRTGGEKLFFGSGTQLSVL.

This clonotype was recorded many times. The chain is built from TRBV6-1 and TRBJ1-6, with D possibly TRBD1 on 6 matching bases. V was pared by 6 bases and J by 8 bases, with 14 bases between. The CDR3 contains 14 residues. Germline V gene sequence: CDR1 MNHNS, CDR2 SASEGT. The chain's CDR3 is CASRGAAPDSPLHF. The CDR3 DNA follows: TGTGCCAGCAGGGGGGCCGCTCCGGATTCACCCCTCCACTTT.

The table lists this clonotype with a few counts. The V call is TRBV29-1, the J call TRBJ1-5; TRBD1 matches 9 bases. Germline-derived CDR1 and CDR2 are SQVTM and ANQGSEA. J gave up 5 bases and V 6 bases, and 8 bases lay outside the gene matches. This CDR3 is 14 amino acids long. This CDR3 is CSVATGGVDQPQHF. The DNA for the CDR3 is TGCAGCGTGGCTACAGGGGGCGTCGATCAGCCCCAGCATTTT.

This clonotype was seen ten or more times. CDR3 in DNA: TGTGCCAGCAGCTTAAGGACACCGGGACTAGTACCGGGCACAGATACGCAGTATTTT. This gives the protein CASSLRTPGLVPGTDTQYF. The chain joins TRBV11-3 to TRBJ2-3; 8 bases fit TRBD2. CDR3 length: 19 residues. The V gene's germline CDR1 is SGHNT and CDR2 YENEEA. V shed 2 bases, J shed 1 base, and the junction held 14 bases outside the gene matches.

A note on this clonotype: In this CDR3 the conserved last residue, phenylalanine or tryptophan, is missing, so a read error is likely. The V call is TRBV14, the J call TRBJ1-2; D is undetermined. Germline assignment: CDR1 SGHDN and CDR2 FVKESK. V was shortened by 4 bases and J by 8 bases, with 20 bases between the two germline ends. This CDR3 is built from 15 residues. The DNA for the CDR3 is TGTGCCAGCAGCCCTGAATCAAGGGCGGATCGGGGCTACACCCTC. Amino acids: CASSPESRADRGYTL.

This clonotype was detected many times. This chain connects TRBV30 to TRBJ1-5; D is unclear. The V gene lost 0 bases and the J gene lost 3 bases, with 6 bases spanning the gap. Germline assignment: CDR1 GTSNPN and CDR2 SVGIG (reference sequence). This CDR3 spans 13 amino acids. CDR3 loop: CAWSVGYNQPQHF. The CDR3 bases are TGTGCCTGGAGTGTCGGTTACAATCAGCCCCAGCATTTT.

In regard to this clonotype: This may stem from a read error, because a much larger clone lies one nucleotide away. The gene calls are TRBV7-8 and TRBJ2-1, with TRBD2 matching over 9 bases. There are 17 residues in the CDR3. Germline-derived CDR1 and CDR2 are SGHVS and FQNEAQ. In DNA, the CDR3 is TGTGCCAGCAGCCCACTCTTCGGACTAGCGACGCGCAATGATCAGTTCTTC. Residues: CASSPLFGLATRNDQFF.

This clonotype was seen repeatedly, ten times or more. The chain is built from TRBV15 and TRBJ2-7, with TRBD1 identical over 8 bases. Germline CDR1 LNHNV, CDR2 YYDKDF (reference sequence). With V trimmed by 7 bases and J by 6 bases, 14 bases remained unmatched. The length of the CDR3 is 15 residues. CDR3 nucleotide sequence: TGTGCCACCAACCCCGACAGGGGAGGCTTCTCCGAGCAGTACTTC. Protein: CATNPDRGGFSEQYF.

This clonotype was detected only a few times. The chain carries TRBV19 and TRBJ2-5, with D possibly TRBD2 on 6 matching bases. The CDR3 contains 15 residues. V was clipped by 3 bases and J by 1 base, with 12 bases between them. Looked up from germline, CDR1 is LNHDA and CDR2 is SQIVND (reference sequence). CDR3 loop: CASSMVAGFQETQYF. CDR3 bases: TGTGCCAGTAGTATGGTCGCGGGGTTCCAAGAGACCCAGTACTTC.

This clonotype has a handful of counts. The V gene is TRBV5-8, the J gene TRBJ1-1; maybe TRBD1 (5 bases). V lost 2 bases, J lost 7 bases, and 24 bases lay in between. This CDR3 has 17 amino acids. The germline V gene has CDR1 SGHTS and CDR2 YDEGEE. In nucleotides, the CDR3 is TGTGCCAGCAGCTTACCCCGCGGGACTAAAGGGACGGGTGAAGCTTTCTTT. Its protein is CASSLPRGTKGTGEAFF.

For the CDR3, the DNA is TGTGCCAGCAGTCTGACGGACAGGGGGTGGCAAGAGACCCAGTACTTC. Its translation: CASSLTDRGWQETQYF. The chain employs TRBV25-1 and TRBJ2-5, with 10 bases matching TRBD1. CDR3 size: 16 residues. Per germline, CDR1 MGHDK and CDR2 SYGVNS. With 5 bases clipped from V and 2 bases from J, the junction kept 8 bases outside the gene matches. The whole variable domain, filled in from reference TRBV25-1 and TRBJ2-5, reads EADIYQTPRYLVIGTGKKITLECSQTMGHDKMYWYQQDPGMELHLIHYSYGVNSTEKGDLSSESTVSRIRTEHFPLTLESARPSHTSQYLCASSLTDRGWQETQYFGPGTRLLVL.